The next 19 T cell receptor beta chains were all read from a single sample in a study of beta chain features in type 1 diabetes (dated by TCRdb to the late 2010s). The paper's findings and limits, for the study overall: Type 1 diabetes patients showed a moderate but significant shortening of TCRB CDR3 length in all four CD4+ subsets.

Libraries were prepared through the immunoSEQ multiplex PCR assay. The High Capacity cDNA Reverse Transcription Kit was used to reverse transcribe all of the isolated RNA, meaning that expressed TCRB transcripts were what got sequenced. The immuneACCESS repertoire file appears here via TCRdb, limited to in-frame rearrangements. These files lack a portion of the clones; in checked studies, under half of the deficit traces to unresolved V genes, and the cause of the others is not known. The sample table shows about 650,000 clones, and around 12% are seen once. Together, the top ten hold approximately 0.11% of the sample. These receptors have no known antigen. Sample: naive CD4+ T cells from blood. The label giving this sample's cell subset or site can be read as: true naive CD4+ T cells. These receptors were collected from a man aged 30 to 39 with type 1 diabetes.

The CDR3 loop is CASSLVRGIRETQYF. In DNA form, the CDR3 reads TGTGCCAGCAGCTTAGTTCGGGGGATCCGGGAGACCCAGTACTTC. The J gene is TRBJ2-5, the V gene TRBV7-9, with a tentative D call TRBD2 (6 bases). CDR3 length equals 15 residues. Germline lookup yields CDR1 SEHNR and CDR2 FQNEAQ (reference sequence). Trimming shortened V by 1 base and J by 5 bases, and 14 bases separated the two germline ends.

This clone turned up a few times. Here the CDR3 reads CASSSGTGGDEQYF. CDR3 nucleotides: TGCGCCAGCAGCTCCGGGACAGGGGGCGACGAGCAGTACTTC. The rearrangement links TRBV5-1 to TRBJ2-7; 12 bases align to TRBD1. The CDR3 contains 14 residues. V dropped 3 bases and J dropped 5; count of bases not matched to a gene: 3. Germline CDR1 reads SGHRS; CDR2 reads YFSETQ. Drawing the rest from reference TRBV5-1 and TRBJ2-7, the complete variable domain is KAGVTQTPRYLIKTRGQQVTLSCSPISGHRSVSWYQQTPGQGLQFLFEYFSETQRNKGNFPGRFSGRQFSNSRSEMNVSTLELGDSALYLCASSSGTGGDEQYFGPGTRLTVT.

This clone occurred a few times. For the CDR3, the DNA is TGCGCCAGCAGCCAAGATGGGCAGGGCAGCTACACCTTC. Residues: CASSQDGQGSYTF. The V call is TRBV4-3, the J call TRBJ1-2; possible D gene TRBD1, 5 bases. V lost 0 bases, J lost 9 bases, and 11 bases lay in between. Germline V gene lookup returns CDR1 LGHNA and CDR2 YSLEER. CDR3 size: 13 residues.

This clone was observed a few times. In DNA form, the CDR3 reads TGTGCCAGCAGTGAAGGACGGGGATACGAGCAGTACTTC. As protein: CASSEGRGYEQYF. The rearrangement uses TRBV25-1 and TRBJ2-7; D may be TRBD2 (5 bases). Germline V gene lookup returns CDR1 MGHDK and CDR2 SYGVNS. The CDR3 has 13 amino acids. V dropped 2 bases and J dropped 4 bases, with 9 bases sitting between them.

V is TRBV18 and J is TRBJ2-2; D is ambiguous. The CDR3 is 14 amino acids. The germline gives CDR1 KGHSH, CDR2 LQKENI. V lost 5 bases and J 1 base, leaving 8 bases between the germline ends. CDR3 bases: TGTGCCAGCTCAGGGCAGGAGAACACCGGGGAGCTGTTTTTT. This codes for CASSGQENTGELFF.

This clone has only a few counts. The gene calls are TRBV27 and TRBJ1-1; D gene unclear. Germline lookup yields CDR1 MNHEY and CDR2 SMNVEV (reference sequence). V was clipped by 2 bases and J by 1 base, with 5 bases between them. The CDR3 sequence is 13 residues long. The CDR3 loop reads CASSLPGNTEAFF. The CDR3 DNA is TGTGCCAGCAGTTTACCAGGGAACACTGAAGCTTTCTTT.

This clone was counted between two and nine times. The chain has TRBV15 and TRBJ2-3, with TRBD1 identical over 8 bases. The germline V gene has CDR1 LNHNV and CDR2 YYDKDF (reference sequence). The V segment lost 5 bases and the J segment 2 bases; nucleotides outside the gene matches: 9. The CDR3 is 16 residues long. The CDR3 reads CATSARQGTFTDTQYF. The DNA of the CDR3 is TGTGCCACCAGCGCAAGACAGGGGACTTTCACAGATACGCAGTATTTT.

The V and J genes are TRBV2 and TRBJ2-1, with 7 bases that match TRBD2. Germline CDR1 reads SNHLY; CDR2 reads FYNNEI. The CDR3 runs 12 residues. V gave up 11 bases and J gave up 8 bases; unmatched junction bases: 9. DNA of the CDR3: TGTGCCGGCGGACTAGTGGCGGATGAGCAGTTCTTC. Protein: CAGGLVADEQFF.

CDR3 in amino acids: CSVGDRTMNTGELFF. Here the CDR3 DNA reads TGCAGCGTGGGGGACAGGACTATGAACACCGGGGAGCTGTTTTTT. The chain joins TRBV29-1 to TRBJ2-2; 8 bases match TRBD1. This CDR3 contains 15 residues. Germline trimming cut 6 bases from V and 1 base from J; bases unmatched to any gene: 7. Per germline, CDR1 SQVTM and CDR2 ANQGSEA.

A word on this clone: Other DNA variants within this sample encode the same CDR3. The chain is built from TRBV9 and TRBJ2-5; D perhaps matches TRBD2 (6 bases). V was clipped by 3 bases and J by 4 bases, with 7 bases between them. Germline V gives CDR1 SGDLS, CDR2 YYNGEE. The CDR3 totals 12 residues. The CDR3 protein is CASSEGGETQYF. Written as DNA, the CDR3 is TGTGCCAGCAGCGAGGGAGGAGAGACCCAGTACTTC.

This clone showed up just a few times. The identical CDR3 is also encoded by other nucleotide sequences in the sample. The V and J genes are TRBV9 and TRBJ2-1; possibly TRBD2 for D (5 bases). V lost 4 bases to trimming and J lost 5 bases, with 13 bases between them. CDR3 size: 14 residues. Germline V gene data show CDR1 as SGDLS and CDR2 as YYNGEE. This CDR3 is CASSPSRRDNEQFF. The CDR3 coding sequence is TGTGCCAGCAGCCCTTCGAGGCGGGACAATGAGCAGTTCTTC.

The chain employs TRBV6-5 and TRBJ2-3; 8 nucleotides align to TRBD1. The CDR3 is 16 residues long. Germline values: CDR1 MNHEY, CDR2 SVGAGI. V shed 4 bases and J 3 bases; nucleotides not matched to a gene: 9. The CDR3 region is CASSLGTGPVTDTQYF. DNA for the CDR3: TGTGCCAGCAGTTTGGGGACAGGACCGGTAACAGATACGCAGTATTTT.

The chain has TRBV2 and TRBJ2-7, with 11 bases lining up with TRBD1. This CDR3 is 15 amino acids long. CDR1 is SNHLY and CDR2 is FYNNEI in the germline V gene. The junction had 2 bases not matched to a gene; V was cut back by 1 base and J by 3 bases. CDR3 nucleotides: TGTGCCAGCAGTGAAGGGACAGGGGGCCTCTACGAGCAGTACTTC. It specifies CASSEGTGGLYEQYF. Combining the CDR3 with reference TRBV2 and TRBJ2-7 gives the whole variable domain EPEVTQTPSHQVTQMGQEVILRCVPISNHLYFYWYRQILGQKVEFLVSFYNNEISEKSEIFDDQFSVERPDGSNFTLKIRSTKLEDSAMYFCASSEGTGGLYEQYFGPGTRLTVT.

The chain carries TRBV11-2 and TRBJ1-4; no firm D call. From germline, CDR1 is SGHAT and CDR2 FQNNGV. The CDR3 loop spans 13 amino acids. V dropped 1 base and J dropped 6 bases, with 6 bases sitting between them. The DNA of the CDR3 is TGTGCCAGCAGCTTAGGGGGTGATGAAAAACTGTTTTTT. This codes for CASSLGGDEKLFF.

This chain connects TRBV5-1 to TRBJ2-1; D might be TRBD1 (5 bases). The length of the CDR3 is 15 residues. From germline, CDR1 is SGHRS and CDR2 YFSETQ. V lost 2 bases and J lost 1, with 10 bases in between. CDR3 protein: CASSFDSSSYNEQFF. The CDR3 DNA reads as TGCGCCAGCAGCTTCGACAGTAGTTCCTACAATGAGCAGTTCTTC.

The chain joins TRBV6-1 to TRBJ2-6; D not certain. The CDR3 is 18 amino acids. The ends were cut back, 2 bases at V and 3 bases at J, with 17 bases in the middle. Germline CDR1 reads MNHNS; CDR2 reads SASEGT. CDR3 residues: CASSENGRWIYGANVLTF. CDR3 nucleotide sequence: TGTGCCAGCAGTGAAAATGGTAGATGGATATATGGGGCCAACGTCCTGACTTTC.

The rearrangement uses TRBV7-9 and TRBJ2-3; TRBD1 matches 7 bases. V was clipped by 4 bases and J by 4 bases; unmatched bases: 5. Germline-derived CDR1 and CDR2 are SEHNR and FQNEAQ (reference sequence). The length of the CDR3 is 14 residues. The CDR3 reads CASSSGQLPDTQYF. Written as DNA, the CDR3 is TGTGCCAGCAGCTCGGGACAGCTTCCAGATACGCAGTATTTT.

Only a few counts were recorded for this clone. The V call is TRBV5-4, the J call TRBJ2-1, with 8 bases lining up with TRBD2. This CDR3 contains 15 residues. Germline CDR1 and CDR2: SGHNT and YYREEE (reference sequence). Losses at the gene ends were 5 bases for V and 4 bases for J; bases not matched to a gene: 8. The DNA for the CDR3 is TGTGCCAGCAGTTCGACCGGGAGGGGTTACAATGAGCAGTTCTTC. Amino acids: CASSSTGRGYNEQFF. The variable domain in full, with the rest retrieved from reference TRBV5-4 and TRBJ2-1, is ETGVTQSPTHLIKTRGQQVTLRCSSQSGHNTVSWYQQALGQGPQFIFQYYREEENGRGNFPPRFSGLQFPNYSSELNVNALELDDSALYLCASSSTGRGYNEQFFGPGTRLTVL.

This rearrangement joins TRBV19 to TRBJ2-7; D is unclear. V was trimmed by 3 bases and J by 5 bases, leaving 17 bases between them. Germline CDR1 is LNHDA and CDR2 is SQIVND (reference sequence). The CDR3 is made up of 15 amino acids. The CDR3 is CASSMDPGRGHEQYF. The CDR3 nucleotides read TGTGCCAGTAGTATGGATCCAGGAAGAGGCCACGAGCAGTACTTC.